This record looks at one T cell receptor beta chain sequence and its context. This clone has more than one count but fewer than ten. Its specific antigen is unknown. It has no much larger one-base neighbor in the sample; base qualities were not kept. The data were obtained in a study of cytomegalovirus exposure and HLA in healthy donors (dated by TCRdb to 2016 to 2017). With regard to the full study: An earlier analysis of 587 of the donors reported around 280 Gb of sequence data and 95 million to 130 million unique TCR beta sequences obtained from about 170 million T cells. A later analysis re-analyzed previously published TCR beta repertoires from several hundred donors and added high-resolution HLA genotyping to study TCR occurrence patterns. Rather than drawing on any new phenotypic data, the later analysis identified candidate immune exposures from TCR beta sequences and the way those sequences occurred across donors. The study was designed to test whether signatures of past pathogen exposure could be identified by cataloging public T cell receptors. A few DR-DQ haplotypes were treated as single units for association and clustering because of strong linkage in the cohort. Typing coverage differed by locus: A, B, C, DRB1 and DQB1 were typed in roughly 620-630 donors, DQA1 in about 550, DPA1 in nearly 610, and DPB1 in about 450. Across some 400 genotyped donors of the cohort, an average of 235,054 unique TCR beta nucleotide sequences per donor were sequenced, and 15% to 20% of those sequences were non-productive. A later genetic analysis used genome-wide SNP genotypes for about 65% of the roughly 700 donors, treating that subset as a discovery cohort. All discovery cohort repertoires had been generated on a single sequencing platform. Among the roughly 400 genotyped donors, around 81% belonged to the genetic ancestry cluster associated with self-reported Caucasian donors. An early release covering 550 to 650 HLA-typed donors comprised roughly 300 gigabases of sequencing data and 85 million or so unique TCR sequences. HLA typing included class I and class II loci at four-digit resolution. Alongside the repertoire data, information on donor age, sex, ethnicity and CMV serostatus was compiled. The study used immunosequencing to profile the T cell repertoires of several hundred subjects and linked those repertoires to cytomegalovirus serostatus. Besides the first cohort of around 700 subjects, a separate validation cohort made up of 120 different subjects was used. To predict cytomegalovirus infection status, the study brought together high-throughput TCR immunosequencing, statistical association of individual TCRs with disease status, and machine learning. An earlier analysis of some 500 of the donors applied high-throughput TCR beta sequencing to assess whether each TCR beta V gene segment acted as functional or pseudogenic. What the work shows at the level of the full study, not this receptor alone: CMV serostatus was the only immune exposure information available for the cohort. In both the original and validation cohorts, the classifier was reported to diagnose cytomegalovirus status with high specificity and sensitivity. The 87-base-pair reads could not distinguish some IMGT-functional V segments, including TRBV6-2 and TRBV6-3, so those segments were excluded. The presence/absence analyses assumed that sequencing depth was roughly uniform across donors, and that assumption may not be true. In vitro tests confirmed that a few of the cytomegalovirus-associated TCR beta chains recognize cytomegalovirus antigens. According to a later analysis, parvovirus B19, influenza, CMV and Epstein-Barr virus appeared linked to several top co-occurrence clusters. According to a later genetic analysis, donors in an Asian-associated ancestry cluster had fewer N-insertions in productive TCRs than the approximately 700-donor mean. Most TCR sequences were observed very rarely across donors, whereas some public TCRs were present in many individuals. This cohort had only TCR beta chains sequenced, and the lack of alpha or paired-chain data limited which features could be detected. The sequencing pipeline was judged likely to have produced a cluster of highly shared sequence variants as a technical artifact. Correlated functional status among segregating V segments might reflect linkage disequilibrium, but an unknown experimental factor could not be ruled out. The authors suggested that the approach could potentially be extended to other disease states and immunological phenotypes. Assigning TCR associations to individual alleles was difficult when HLA alleles, especially DR and DQ, strongly co-occurred. At a false discovery rate of 0.05, a later analysis linked about 17,000 TCR beta sequences to specific HLA alleles. The earlier analysis of approximately 560 of the donors excluded roughly 17 rarely observed V segments, including chromosome 9 orphons, because counts were too low. A later genetic analysis associated a missense DCLRE1C variant with V-gene and J-gene trimming of TCR beta chains, and an independent cohort replicated the association. In a later analysis, TCR association rates were found to vary across HLA loci, with the most associated TCRs seen for DRB1 alleles and the fewest for HLA-C alleles. HLA typing was unavailable for some donors at each locus, so association tests used only the typed subset. A later analysis found that most CMV-associated TCR beta chains appeared HLA-restricted, with HLA associations seemingly driven largely by CMV exposure. A total of roughly 160 TCR beta chains were listed by the study as associated with cytomegalovirus. A further reported finding was that TCR beta sequences accurately predicted the HLA-A and HLA-B alleles for most subjects in the first cohort. An earlier analysis of approximately 540 of the donors showed that most TCR beta V segments appeared in productive rearrangements either about 87% or about 30% of the time, which broadly matched IMGT annotations. In a later analysis, HLA-associated TCR beta chains showed more clonal expansion and lower generation probabilities than non-associated chains that were equally common.

Library preparation was by the immunoSEQ multiplex PCR assay. The multiplex PCR relied on a mix of 60 forward primers for TCR Vbeta segments and 13 reverse primers for TCR Jbeta segments. The CDR3 region of rearranged TCR beta genes was amplified from genomic DNA with a multiplex PCR assay. Amplified TCR beta libraries were sequenced as 87-base-pair reads on the Illumina HiSeq System. On the authors' methods: A later analysis counted around 72 million unique TCR beta chains across the 500 to 850 repertoires, and roughly 10 million of these chains were shared by at least two donors. A nearest-neighbor algorithm error-corrected the raw reads and collapsed the reads into unique sequences, merging closely related sequences to remove PCR and sequencing errors. Alignment of CDR3 sequences to IMGT reference sequences was used to assign V, D and J gene segments. For a sequence to be retained, at least a six-nucleotide match to both a V gene segment and a J gene segment was required. A rearrangement was called productive if the CDR3 had no stop codons and remained in frame with V and J, and every other rearrangement was called non-productive. CDR3 was defined by IMGT convention, running from the second conserved V-encoded cysteine to the conserved J-encoded phenylalanine. Sequences without an unambiguous match to a single V gene segment were excluded from the earlier analysis of approximately 600 of the donors. An earlier analysis of roughly 590 of the donors called V segments functional above 56.7% productive rearrangements and segregating when the between-donor standard deviation exceeded 5%. To diagnose cytomegalovirus status from the catalog of TCR beta chain sequences, a statistical classification framework was built. In a later analysis, TCR nucleotide sequences were compared against IMGT/GENE-DB human TR gene sequences so that V and J genes could be assigned. The TCRdist pipeline was used in a later analysis to assign CDR3 sequences and most-parsimonious VDJ recombination scenarios. In a later analysis, each TCR beta chain was defined by its CDR3 amino acid sequence together with its V-gene family, and reads without a unique V-gene family were excluded. To address suspected cross-contamination and a sequencing artifact, a later analysis removed several hundred highly shared, low-generation-probability nucleotide sequences. For each public chain, a later analysis derived a clonal expansion index from normalized ranks of inferred template counts within each repertoire. In a later analysis, generation probabilities were computed using a VDJ recombination model fitted to out-of-frame rearrangements, and the results were checked against IGoR. In a later analysis, TCR-TCR, TCR-HLA and TCR-CMV co-occurrence was scored with hypergeometric tests, and a repertoire-size bias correction was applied to TCR pairs. To estimate false discovery rates, a later analysis permuted the HLA or CMV assignments 20 times. In a later analysis, co-occurring TCRs were grouped using DBSCAN, and TCRdist sequence similarity was added for clustering within HLA-allele-positive subsets. Co-occurrence clustering excluded repertoires with fewer than 30,000 or more than 120,000 public chains, plus five with anomalous nucleotide sharing. The table was pulled from immuneACCESS by TCRdb, which kept in-frame rearrangements only. Such tables lose some clones; where checked, under half of the loss comes from unresolved V genes, and the rest has no known cause. V and J calls and clone size are given by that table; D and trimming were obtained from the DNA. Present in this sample are tens of thousands of clones, less than 80% of which were seen just once. Roughly 15% of the sample belongs to the ten largest clones.

The CDR3 starts with the cysteine, ends with the phenylalanine, and has 16 residues. This entry keeps only the CDR3 DNA: 48 bases, framed from base 1. The germline V gene gives CDR1 as SGHDN and CDR2 as FVKESK. Cut back by 1 base and 4 bases, the V and J ends lie 14 bases apart. In total, roughly 670 healthy bone marrow donors made up the cohort. All cohort members were sampled while nominally healthy, although unrecorded immune exposures were likely present. The donor was CMV seropositive and was included in the group of 250 to 350 seropositive cohort members. Each donor provided a peripheral blood sample, and peripheral blood mononuclear cells were used for TCR beta sequencing. The Qiagen DNeasy Blood Extraction Kit was used to extract genomic DNA from the blood cell samples.

The chain was built from TRBV14 and TRBJ2-1; the D gene is perhaps TRBD2, from 5 matching bases. The specimen was PBMCs. The TCR comes from a woman between 35 and 50 years old in good health and CMV-seropositive. Here is the DNA: TGTGCCAGCAGCCAAGCTGGTAGGCGGGCTTACAATGAGCAGTTCTTC. It codes for CASSQAGRRAYNEQFF.